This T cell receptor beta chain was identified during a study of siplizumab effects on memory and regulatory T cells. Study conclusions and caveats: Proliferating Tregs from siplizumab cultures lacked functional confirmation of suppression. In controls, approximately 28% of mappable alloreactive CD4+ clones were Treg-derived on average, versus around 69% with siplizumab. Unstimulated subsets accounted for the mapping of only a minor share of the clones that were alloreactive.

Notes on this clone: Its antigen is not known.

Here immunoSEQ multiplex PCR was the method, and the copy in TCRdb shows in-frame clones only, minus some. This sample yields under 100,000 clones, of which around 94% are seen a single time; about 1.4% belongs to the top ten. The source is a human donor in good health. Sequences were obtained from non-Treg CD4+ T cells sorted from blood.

CDR3: CASSLDRGGNYGYTF. In DNA form, the CDR3 reads TGTGCCAGCAGCTTAGACCGCGGGGGGAACTATGGCTACACCTTC. The chain has TRBV7-9 and TRBJ1-2, with D perhaps matching TRBD1 (5 bases). CDR1 SEHNR and CDR2 FQNEAQ come from the germline V gene (reference sequence). The CDR3 consists of 15 residues. V dropped 1 base and J dropped 2 bases, with 11 bases sitting between them.